The present T cell receptor beta chain was sequenced within a study of T cells after yellow fever vaccination. There are 14 residues in the CDR3. V lost 7 bases and J lost 4, with 11 bases in between. Germline CDR1 and CDR2: MNHEY and SVGAGI. TCRdb independently ran MiXCR on the 5' RACE reads; one entry per CDR3 protein. The sample consists of about 53,000 distinct CDR3 sequences, more than 5.5% of them appearing once. This clonotype has just a few counts. The material sequenced was CD8+ T cells sorted from PBMCs, taken on the day of the first yellow fever vaccination. V and J are TRBV6-5 and TRBJ2-6; D gene ambiguous. The receptor's source is a young man who received the YFV17D yellow fever vaccine. The CDR3: CASTWGSGANVLTF. The CDR3 DNA reads TGTGCCAGCACTTGGGGTTCCGGGGCCAACGTCCTGACTTTC.